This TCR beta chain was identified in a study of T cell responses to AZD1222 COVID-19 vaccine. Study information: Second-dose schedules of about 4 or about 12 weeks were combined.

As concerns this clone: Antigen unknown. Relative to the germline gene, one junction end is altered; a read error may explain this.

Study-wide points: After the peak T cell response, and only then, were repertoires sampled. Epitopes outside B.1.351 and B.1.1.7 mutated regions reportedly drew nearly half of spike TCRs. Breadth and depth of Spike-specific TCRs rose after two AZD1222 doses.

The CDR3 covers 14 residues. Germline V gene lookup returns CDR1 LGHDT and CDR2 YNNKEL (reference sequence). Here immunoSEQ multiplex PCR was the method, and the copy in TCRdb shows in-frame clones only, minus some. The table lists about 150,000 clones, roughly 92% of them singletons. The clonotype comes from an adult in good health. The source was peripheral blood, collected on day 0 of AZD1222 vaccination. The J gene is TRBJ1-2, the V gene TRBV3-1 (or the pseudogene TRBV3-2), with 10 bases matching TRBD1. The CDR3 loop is CASTQRQGAFGYTF. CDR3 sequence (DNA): TGTGCCAGCACCCAAAGACAGGGGGCTTTTGGCTACACCTTC.